This passage covers 3 T cell receptor beta chains from one sample sequenced in a study of T cells in Graves' hyperthyroidism and ophthalmopathy. Amplified regions were TCR beta CDR3 sequences from RNA transcripts. A first-round RT-PCR of the TCR CDR3 used the HTBI primer set. MiXCR, applied by TCRdb to the multiplex PCR reads, yields one record per CDR3 protein. This sample yields about 400,000 distinct CDR3 sequences, of which around 14% are seen a single time; approximately 32% belongs to the top ten. Sequencing input: blood. The receptors were sampled from a woman aged 25-40 years with Graves' hyperthyroidism.

The chain links TRBV6-1 to TRBJ1-1, with TRBD1 as a possible D gene (5 bases). This CDR3 spans 14 amino acids. CDR1 and CDR2 (germline): MNHNS, SASEGT. V shed 4 bases and J shed 0 bases, with 9 bases lying between them. The CDR3 region has the DNA TGTGCCAGCAGTGGGGCAGGGTTGAACACTGAAGCTTTCTTT. This codes for CASSGAGLNTEAFF.

This clonotype was recorded a few times. J is TRBJ2-3 and V is TRBV6-1, with no clear D. The CDR3 sequence is 13 residues long. Trimming took off 2 bases at V and 1 base at J, with 4 bases between the two ends. CDR1 and CDR2 from the germline V gene are MNHNS and SASEGT. For the CDR3, the DNA is TGTGCCAGCAGTGAAAAGGGCACAGATACGCAGTATTTT. Translated, it gives CASSEKGTDTQYF.

Ten or more counts support this clonotype. V is TRBV2 and J is TRBJ2-5; TRBD2 matches 12 bases. From germline, CDR1 is SNHLY and CDR2 FYNNEI. The CDR3 runs 17 residues. Trimming removed 6 bases from V and 1 base from J; junction bases left unmatched: 9. The CDR3 loop reads CASRPRLAGEVQETQYF. The CDR3, as DNA: TGTGCCAGCAGACCTAGACTAGCGGGAGAAGTCCAAGAGACCCAGTACTTC.